Following are 9 T cell receptor beta chains from one sample sequenced in a study of blood T cell repertoires in COVID-19. Assay used: immunoSEQ multiplex PCR; TCRdb lists only in-frame clones, some missing. The sample yields 90,000 to 150,000 clones, about 79% seen once. The sample taken for sequencing was peripheral blood. The receptors derive from an elderly woman with acute or convalescent COVID-19.

J is TRBJ1-3 and V is TRBV11-2; unclear D gene. The CDR3 contains 15 residues. Looked up from germline, CDR1 is SGHAT and CDR2 is FQNNGV. V lost 5 bases, J lost 4 bases, and 15 bases lay in between. The CDR3 loop reads CASSRSRVSGNTIYF. The CDR3 DNA follows: TGTGCCAGCAGCCGCTCGCGGGTTTCAGGAAACACCATATATTTT.

This chain uses TRBV7-2 with TRBJ1-1; no firm D call. From germline, CDR1 is SGHTA and CDR2 FQGNSA. Trimming took off 6 bases at V and 7 bases at J, with 12 bases between the two ends. The CDR3 covers 12 residues. CDR3: CASSRRAVEAFF. CDR3 DNA: TGTGCCAGCAGTAGGAGAGCAGTTGAAGCTTTCTTT.

This clone occurred a few times. The chain recombines TRBV28 with TRBJ1-2; no firm D call. Trimming removed 3 bases at V and 6 bases at J, with 8 bases between. CDR3 length: 12 residues. Germline V lookup: CDR1 MDHEN, CDR2 SYDVKM. CDR3 in amino acids: CASSFGVDGYTF. For the CDR3, the DNA is TGTGCCAGCAGTTTCGGAGTGGATGGCTACACCTTC.

The chain links TRBV18 to TRBJ2-7; TRBD2 might be the D (5 bases). Trimming stripped 3 bases from V and 0 bases from J, with 15 bases between. The germline V gene has CDR1 KGHSH and CDR2 LQKENI. This CDR3 comprises 16 residues. The CDR3 spells CASSPSDSRSSYEQYF. CDR3 DNA sequence: TGTGCCAGCTCACCCTCGGACTCAAGGAGCTCCTACGAGCAGTACTTC.

The V gene is TRBV5-1, the J gene TRBJ1-1; 7 positions match TRBD1. The length of the CDR3 is 15 residues. J was trimmed by 1 base and V by 4 bases; bases with no gene match: 7. Per the germline V gene, CDR1 is SGHRS and CDR2 is YFSETQ. The CDR3 sequence is CASSPQGLGNTEAFF. CDR3 DNA: TGCGCCAGCAGCCCACAGGGGCTGGGGAACACTGAAGCTTTCTTT.

This rearrangement joins TRBV6-2 or TRBV6-3 to TRBJ1-5, with D maybe TRBD1 (5 bases). In germline, CDR1 is MNHEY, CDR2 SVGEGT. The V and J ends lost 5 bases and 4 bases respectively, with 15 bases between them. The CDR3 runs 15 residues. CDR3 in amino acids: CASSSPARANQPQHF. The CDR3 DNA follows: TGTGCCAGCAGTAGCCCGGCCAGGGCGAATCAGCCCCAGCATTTT.

This sequence joins TRBV6-2 or TRBV6-3 and TRBJ1-1; D uncertain. The length of the CDR3 is 15 residues. Trimming removed 6 bases from V and 0 bases from J, with 14 bases in between. CDR1 and CDR2 (germline): MNHEY, SVGEGT. The CDR3 loop reads CASSQKQPMNTEAFF. CDR3 nucleotide sequence: TGTGCCAGCAGCCAGAAACAGCCTATGAACACTGAAGCTTTCTTT.

This chain connects TRBV4-3 to TRBJ2-3, with 8 nucleotides matching TRBD2. Germline CDR1 reads LGHNA; CDR2 reads YSLEER. Trimming cost V 2 bases and J 6 bases; bases outside gene matches: 10. The CDR3 has 16 residues. CDR3 coding DNA: TGCGCCAGCAGCCAACGCCTTGCGGGAGGTGGGGATACGCAGTATTTT. It translates to CASSQRLAGGGDTQYF.

This rearrangement joins TRBV7-2 to TRBJ2-7; 7 bases agree with TRBD2. This CDR3 region has 19 residues. Germline CDR1 reads SGHTA; CDR2 reads FQGNSA. V was clipped by 3 bases and J by 0 bases; unmatched bases: 17. CDR3 amino acids: CASSFSTSLFGGISYEQYF. The CDR3, as DNA: TGTGCCAGCAGCTTTTCGACTAGCCTCTTCGGCGGGATCTCCTACGAGCAGTACTTC.